This note documents a single T cell receptor (beta chain) sequence. The entry originates in a study of identical twins. The V gene's germline CDR1 is SGHRS and CDR2 YFSETQ. The length of the CDR3 is 16 residues. Deletions cut 0 bases from V and 1 base from J, with 13 bases between. One entry per CDR3 protein results from TCRdb running MiXCR on the 5' RACE reads. The sample holds 200,000 to 250,000 distinct CDR3 sequences, about 12% seen once. The sample was also linked to a second study, of yellow fever vaccine responses in identical twins.

J is TRBJ1-1 and V is TRBV5-1; D might be TRBD1 (6 bases). This sequence originates from a woman aged 18-29 years in good health. Sequencing was done on a sample of memory (CD45RO+) T cells sorted from blood. This CDR3 reads CASSLAFRQENTEAFF. In nucleotides, the CDR3 is TGCGCCAGCAGCTTGGCGTTCCGACAGGAGAACACTGAAGCTTTCTTT.